The 27 T cell receptor beta chains below all came from one sample that was sequenced in a study of blood T cell repertoires in COVID-19. This table comes from immunoSEQ multiplex PCR, and its TCRdb copy is limited to in-frame clones, with some not included. The top ten hold approximately 2.2% of the sample, which has under 300,000 clones, around nine tenths seen once. Sequenced material: peripheral blood. These TCRs come from a man in his fifties or sixties with acute or convalescent COVID-19.

This chain links TRBV18 with TRBJ2-3; D gene unclear. The CDR3 has 16 residues. Trimming stripped 2 bases from V and 0 bases from J, with 12 bases between. The V gene's germline CDR1 is KGHSH and CDR2 LQKENI. The CDR3 loop is CASSPLPGDSTDTQYF. The CDR3 DNA sequence: TGTGCCAGCTCACCATTGCCCGGAGATAGCACAGATACGCAGTATTTT.

The V call is TRBV9, the J call TRBJ2-7; 7 positions match TRBD2. The CDR3 has 15 residues. CDR1 is SGDLS, CDR2 YYNGEE, per germline. Trimming removed 1 base from V and 2 bases from J; junction bases left unmatched: 6. The CDR3 sequence is CASSVRSGNAYEQYF. DNA of the CDR3: TGTGCCAGCAGCGTACGCAGCGGGAACGCCTACGAGCAGTACTTC.

The chain uses TRBV24-1 and TRBJ2-1; the match to TRBD1 covers 10 bases. The V segment lost 4 bases and the J segment 5 bases; nucleotides outside the gene matches: 7. Germline CDR1 and CDR2: KGHDR and SFDVKD. This CDR3 comprises 16 residues. CDR3 DNA sequence: TGTGCCACCAGTGACTCCGGGACAGGGGTCCACAATGAGCAGTTCTTC. Translating it yields CATSDSGTGVHNEQFF.

This chain links TRBV4-2 with TRBJ1-6; D possibly corresponds to TRBD1 (6 bases). V was pared by 0 bases and J by 7 bases, with 10 bases between. Germline V gene lookup returns CDR1 LGHNA and CDR2 YNFKEQ. The CDR3 contains 15 residues. CDR3 bases: TGTGCCAGCAGCCAAGATCAGGGGCCGAATTCACCCCTCCACTTT. Its protein is CASSQDQGPNSPLHF.

The chain recombines TRBV5-6 with TRBJ1-3; no reliable D call. Looked up from germline, CDR1 is SGHDT and CDR2 is YYEEEE. Between the trimmed V and J ends, which lost 3 bases and 4 bases, there was a span of 14 bases. The CDR3 contains 15 residues. CDR3 sequence (DNA): TGTGCCAGCAGCTCGCCTCCGGGTCAAGGAAACACCATATATTTT. Its translation: CASSSPPGQGNTIYF.

The chain couples TRBV5-1 to TRBJ1-6; weak D call: TRBD1 (6 bases). This CDR3 comprises 14 residues. Per the germline V gene, CDR1 is SGHRS and CDR2 is YFSETQ. The V gene lost 1 base and the J gene lost 5 bases, with 7 bases spanning the gap. The CDR3 sequence: CASSLSGDNSPLHF. DNA of the CDR3: TGCGCCAGCAGCTTGTCAGGGGATAATTCACCCCTCCACTTT.

The V call is TRBV5-1, the J call TRBJ1-2; D might be TRBD1 (5 bases). CDR3 size: 15 residues. In germline, CDR1 is SGHRS, CDR2 YFSETQ. V shed 1 base and J shed 2 bases, with 12 bases lying between them. This chain's CDR3 is CASSLRAGRNYGYTF. CDR3 in DNA: TGCGCCAGCAGCTTGAGGGCAGGGAGGAACTATGGCTACACCTTC. The whole variable domain, filled in from reference TRBV5-1 and TRBJ1-2, reads KAGVTQTPRYLIKTRGQQVTLSCSPISGHRSVSWYQQTPGQGLQFLFEYFSETQRNKGNFPGRFSGRQFSNSRSEMNVSTLELGDSALYLCASSLRAGRNYGYTFGSGTRLTVV.

Comment on this clone: The sample holds other DNA sequences that translate to the same CDR3. The V gene is TRBV12-3 or TRBV12-4, the J gene TRBJ2-5; D uncertain. V was shortened by 1 base and J by 5 bases, with 8 bases between the two germline ends. The CDR3 is 13 residues long. The CDR3 is CASSLGGMETQYF. The CDR3 DNA reads TGTGCCAGCAGTTTAGGCGGTATGGAGACCCAGTACTTC.

The chain is built from TRBV5-1 and TRBJ2-7; the match to TRBD1 covers 8 bases. J gave up 3 bases and V 3 bases, and 5 bases lay outside the gene matches. Germline values: CDR1 SGHRS, CDR2 YFSETQ. This CDR3 has 14 residues. The CDR3 protein is CASSWAGGSYEQYF. In DNA, the CDR3 is TGCGCCAGCAGCTGGGCAGGGGGCAGCTACGAGCAGTACTTC.

J is TRBJ1-1 and V is TRBV9; D is unclear. This CDR3 is built from 15 residues. Germline V gene sequence: CDR1 SGDLS, CDR2 YYNGEE. The V and J ends lost 5 bases and 2 bases respectively, with 16 bases between them. The CDR3 protein is CASRRDGASNTEAFF. The CDR3 DNA sequence: TGTGCCAGCAGGAGAGATGGTGCATCAAACACTGAAGCTTTCTTT.

This clone was observed once. The rearrangement joins TRBV5-1 to TRBJ2-3; D might be TRBD2 (5 bases). The V end lost 0 bases, the J end lost 4 bases, and 15 bases lay between the germline ends. Germline-derived CDR1 and CDR2 are SGHRS and YFSETQ. The CDR3 consists of 16 residues. The CDR3 loop is CASSLEPGIIADTQYF. The CDR3 DNA reads TGCGCCAGCAGCTTGGAGCCGGGGATTATTGCAGATACGCAGTATTTT.

The chain joins TRBV6-1 to TRBJ1-3; no firm D call. In germline, CDR1 is MNHNS, CDR2 SASEGT. CDR3 length: 15 amino acids. V dropped 2 bases and J dropped 4 bases, with 12 bases sitting between them. The CDR3 reads CASSETTPPGNTIYF. The CDR3 bases are TGTGCCAGCAGTGAAACGACACCACCAGGAAACACCATATATTTT.

The genes are TRBV28 and TRBJ1-5; D ambiguous. CDR1 is MDHEN and CDR2 is SYDVKM in the germline V gene. CDR3 size: 17 residues. With 5 bases removed from V and 0 bases from J, the gap between germline ends came to 17 bases. The CDR3 bases are TGTGCCAGCAGTCCCGCCGGTTATAGCGTTAGCAATCAGCCCCAGCATTTT. It yields the protein CASSPAGYSVSNQPQHF.

CDR3 in DNA: TGCGCCAGCAGTGACGCACAGGGGATCTTAAACACTGAAGCTTTCTTT. Encoded protein: CASSDAQGILNTEAFF. The V call is TRBV10-2, the J call TRBJ1-1, with 7 positions matching TRBD1. Germline-derived CDR1 and CDR2 are WSHSY and SAAADI. The CDR3 is 16 amino acids. V gave up 3 bases and J gave up 2 bases; unmatched junction bases: 9.

This clone was seen a single time. The chain's CDR3 is CSASGGRTGAYEQYF. The CDR3, as DNA: TGCAGTGCGAGTGGGGGGCGGACAGGGGCCTACGAGCAGTACTTC. The genes are TRBV20-1 and TRBJ2-7, with 9 bases lining up with TRBD1. There are 15 residues in the CDR3. CDR1 is DFQATT and CDR2 is SNEGSKA in the germline V gene (reference sequence). After removal of 6 bases from V and 2 bases from J, the junction contained 11 bases not matched to a gene.

The CDR3 coding sequence is TGTGCCAGCTCAGGTGGACAGACTAGCAATCAGCCCCAGCATTTT. As protein: CASSGGQTSNQPQHF. The chain is built from TRBV18 and TRBJ1-5, with a tentative D call TRBD1 (6 bases). V gave up 5 bases and J gave up 0 bases, with 11 bases separating them. The CDR3 has 15 amino acids. Germline V CDR1 and CDR2: KGHSH, LQKENI.

This clone was detected once. This chain joins TRBV6-5 and TRBJ1-1; D unclear. The CDR3 runs to 13 residues. Deletions cut 4 bases from V and 2 bases from J, with 8 bases between. Germline V gene sequence: CDR1 MNHEY, CDR2 SVGAGI. The CDR3, as DNA: TGTGCCAGCAGTTCCATCCCCAACACTGAAGCTTTCTTT. Protein: CASSSIPNTEAFF.

Regarding this clone: The same CDR3 arises from other DNA sequences in this sample as well. The rearrangement joins TRBV18 to TRBJ2-7; 9 nucleotides agree with TRBD1. V trimming: 3 bases; J trimming: 2 bases; junction bases outside the gene matches: 2. The CDR3 length is 14 residues. CDR1 and CDR2 (germline): KGHSH, LQKENI. CDR3 DNA sequence: TGTGCCAGCTCACCGGGACAGGGTACCTACGAGCAGTACTTC. Translating gives CASSPGQGTYEQYF.

V is TRBV24-1 and J is TRBJ2-6; 7 nucleotides align to TRBD1. Trimming cost V 8 bases and J 0 bases; bases outside gene matches: 6. The CDR3 has 16 residues. CDR1 KGHDR and CDR2 SFDVKD come from the germline V gene. The CDR3 DNA follows: TGTGCCACCAAGGGGGCAGCCCCCTCTGGGGCCAACGTCCTGACTTTC. The encoded protein is CATKGAAPSGANVLTF.

V gene TRBV2 combines with J gene TRBJ1-2, with a possible D match to TRBD1 (6 bases). This CDR3 comprises 13 residues. Germline V gene lookup returns CDR1 SNHLY and CDR2 FYNNEI. Between the trimmed V and J ends, which lost 6 bases and 2 bases, there was a span of 10 bases. In DNA, the CDR3 is TGTGCCAGCAGCCCCGGGACAAACTATGGCTACACCTTC. Its protein product is CASSPGTNYGYTF.

This chain joins TRBV5-1 and TRBJ2-7; TRBD1 matches at 10 bases. This CDR3 contains 16 residues. In germline, CDR1 is SGHRS, CDR2 YFSETQ. V shed 4 bases and J 1 base; nucleotides not matched to a gene: 8. The CDR3 DNA follows: TGCGCCAGCAGCCCGTTGGGGGACAGGGGATCCTACGAGCAGTACTTC. It specifies CASSPLGDRGSYEQYF.

The V call is TRBV12-3 or TRBV12-4, the J call TRBJ1-2; D unclear. Trimming left V 5 bases short and J 5 bases short, with 9 bases between. This CDR3 spans 12 amino acids. DNA of the CDR3: TGTGCCAGCAGTCCTCACAGTTATGGCTACACCTTC. Translation gives CASSPHSYGYTF.

The chain uses TRBV5-1 and TRBJ2-1, with D tentatively TRBD2 (7 bases). V was pared by 4 bases and J by 8 bases, with 16 bases between. The germline V gene has CDR1 SGHRS and CDR2 YFSETQ. The CDR3 has 14 amino acids. CDR3 loop: CASSPRGGPDEQFF. CDR3 coding DNA: TGCGCCAGCAGCCCAAGGGGGGGCCCGGATGAGCAGTTCTTC. The whole variable domain, remainder taken from reference TRBV5-1 and TRBJ2-1, is KAGVTQTPRYLIKTRGQQVTLSCSPISGHRSVSWYQQTPGQGLQFLFEYFSETQRNKGNFPGRFSGRQFSNSRSEMNVSTLELGDSALYLCASSPRGGPDEQFFGPGTRLTVL.

The rearrangement joins TRBV6-1 to TRBJ1-2; a possible D gene is TRBD1 (5 bases). Trimming cost V 3 bases and J 5 bases, with 16 bases left between them. Germline V lookup: CDR1 MNHNS, CDR2 SASEGT. This CDR3 has 15 amino acids. The CDR3, as DNA: TGTGCCAGCAGTGACACACAGGTTTTGGGGTATGGCTACACCTTC. This sequence encodes CASSDTQVLGYGYTF.

The table lists this clone with a count of one. The chain couples TRBV5-1 to TRBJ1-2, with TRBD1 as a possible D gene (5 bases). There are 15 residues in the CDR3. Germline values: CDR1 SGHRS, CDR2 YFSETQ. The V end was cut by 0 bases, the J end by 2 bases, with 11 bases between. CDR3 sequence (DNA): TGCGCCAGCAGCTTGGCCGGTGCAGGGAACTATGGCTACACCTTC. It is translated as CASSLAGAGNYGYTF.

In DNA form, the CDR3 reads TGTGCCAGCAGTGCCGGGAGCCACAGCACAGATACGCAGTATTTT. Amino acid sequence: CASSAGSHSTDTQYF. The rearrangement links TRBV2 to TRBJ2-3; maybe TRBD2 (6 bases). The length of the CDR3 is 15 residues. Germline CDR1 is SNHLY and CDR2 is FYNNEI. The ends were cut back, 4 bases at V and 0 bases at J, with 11 bases in the middle.

The rearrangement links TRBV5-4 to TRBJ1-2; unclear D gene. V shed 2 bases and J shed 3 bases, with 11 bases lying between them. The germline gives CDR1 SGHNT, CDR2 YYREEE (reference sequence). This CDR3 is built from 14 residues. CDR3 sequence: CASSFPRADYGYTF. Written as DNA, the CDR3 is TGTGCCAGCAGCTTCCCGAGGGCGGACTATGGCTACACCTTC.